The next 25 T cell receptor beta chains were all read from a single sample in a study of T cell responses to AZD1222 COVID-19 vaccine. Method: immunoSEQ multiplex PCR; TCRdb's copy keeps in-frame clones and lacks some. The sample records some 150,000 clones, 80% to 95% being singletons. The material was peripheral blood, obtained on day 0 of MenACWY control vaccination. The receptor source for this set is an adult in good health.

This clone was recorded only once. The rearrangement links TRBV7-7 to TRBJ2-2, with D possibly called TRBD1 or TRBD2 (5 bases each). Trimming stripped 5 bases from V and 2 bases from J, with 9 bases between. Germline V gene lookup returns CDR1 SSHAT and CDR2 FNYEAQ (reference sequence). The CDR3 is made up of 14 amino acids. CDR3 bases: TGTGCCAGCAGCCAAGGGACCAACACCGGGGAGCTGTTTTTT. Protein: CASSQGTNTGELFF.

This clone was found once. V is TRBV5-8 and J is TRBJ1-1, with a weak D call TRBD1 (6 bases). The CDR3 totals 16 residues. Trimming took 1 base from V and 0 from J, leaving 13 bases between them. From germline, CDR1 is SGHTS and CDR2 YDEGEE. The CDR3 coding sequence is TGTGCCAGCAGCTTGCTCAGGGGTGGGATGAACACTGAAGCTTTCTTT. Its protein is CASSLLRGGMNTEAFF.

The V and J genes are TRBV9 and TRBJ1-1; D is ambiguous. The germline CDR1 and CDR2 sequences are SGDLS and YYNGEE. The CDR3 is made up of 15 amino acids. Trimming removed 4 bases from V and 3 bases from J, with 16 bases in between. CDR3 residues: CASSTHQTGYTEAFF. CDR3 nucleotides: TGTGCCAGCAGCACACACCAAACTGGGTACACTGAAGCTTTCTTT.

J is TRBJ2-2 and V is TRBV3-1 (or the pseudogene TRBV3-2); D is tentatively TRBD1 or TRBD2 (5 bases each). The CDR3 length is 14 residues. With 6 bases removed from V and 2 bases from J, the gap between germline ends came to 10 bases. Germline CDR1 reads LGHDT; CDR2 reads YNNKEL (reference sequence). The CDR3 sequence is CASSRDHNTGELFF. In DNA, the CDR3 is TGTGCCAGCAGTAGGGACCACAACACCGGGGAGCTGTTTTTT.

The chain is built from TRBV6-5 and TRBJ2-7, with D possibly being TRBD1 or TRBD2 (5 bases each). CDR3 length: 13 residues. Germline-derived CDR1 and CDR2 are MNHEY and SVGAGI. V was cut by 10 bases and J by 0 bases, with 13 bases left in between. This CDR3 is CAIPADTSYEQYF. Here the CDR3 DNA reads TGTGCCATTCCAGCGGACACCTCCTACGAGCAGTACTTC.

The CDR3 nucleotides read TGTGCCAGCAGTCCTCCAGGGGGCTACACTGAAGCTTTCTTT. Translating gives CASSPPGGYTEAFF. The chain recombines TRBV28 with TRBJ1-1; 8 bases agree with TRBD1. Germline V gene lookup returns CDR1 MDHEN and CDR2 SYDVKM. Trimming at V came to 5 bases and at J to 3 bases, leaving 5 bases not matched to a gene. The CDR3 is 14 residues long.

Only one count was recorded for this clone. The V gene is TRBV5-6, the J gene TRBJ2-1; D remains ambiguous. This CDR3 contains 12 residues. CDR1 and CDR2 (germline): SGHDT, YYEEEE. V lost 3 bases and J lost 9, with 10 bases in between. The CDR3 loop reads CASSSPEFEQFF. The CDR3 DNA reads as TGTGCCAGCAGCTCGCCCGAATTTGAGCAGTTCTTC.

The rearrangement uses TRBV27 and TRBJ2-2; 7 bases line up with TRBD2. V lost 5 bases to trimming and J lost 4 bases; unmatched junction nucleotides: 4. CDR3 length: 14 amino acids. Germline V gene data show CDR1 as MNHEY and CDR2 as SMNVEV (reference sequence). CDR3 sequence (DNA): TGTGCCAGCAGTCCGGGACTATTCACCGGGGAGCTGTTTTTT. This encodes CASSPGLFTGELFF.

V gene TRBV6-5 combines with J gene TRBJ1-5, with D unresolved. The germline V gene encodes CDR1 MNHEY and CDR2 SVGAGI. The CDR3 extends over 13 amino acids. Trimming removed 8 bases from V and 0 bases from J, with 8 bases in between. The CDR3 region is CASGPNSNQPQHF. The DNA of the CDR3 is TGTGCCAGCGGGCCAAATAGCAATCAGCCCCAGCATTTT.

The chain recombines TRBV28 with TRBJ1-4; D is unresolved. This CDR3 has 14 residues. The germline V gene has CDR1 MDHEN and CDR2 SYDVKM. V lost 5 bases and J lost 0, with 7 bases in between. CDR3 coding DNA: TGTGCCAGCAGTATGGTACCAACTAATGAAAAACTGTTTTTT. Amino acid sequence: CASSMVPTNEKLFF.

J is TRBJ1-1 and V is TRBV19; D is possibly TRBD1 (6 bases). Germline V CDR1 and CDR2: LNHDA, SQIVND (reference sequence). Trimming shortened V by 6 bases and J by 4 bases, and 18 bases separated the two germline ends. CDR3 size: 15 residues. The DNA of the CDR3 is TGTGCCAGTAGATCCAACCCAGGGGTTAGCACTGAAGCTTTCTTT. Translation gives CASRSNPGVSTEAFF.

The chain links TRBV19 to TRBJ1-2; possibly TRBD1 for D (5 bases). Germline V gene lookup returns CDR1 LNHDA and CDR2 SQIVND (reference sequence). The CDR3 totals 14 residues. V lost 3 bases, J lost 4 bases, and 12 bases lay in between. In DNA form, the CDR3 reads TGTGCCAGTAGTATCCTGGGGCCTGGCTATGGCTACACCTTC. Amino acid sequence: CASSILGPGYGYTF.

V and J are TRBV7-3 and TRBJ2-1; TRBD2 matches at 12 bases. The germline V gene encodes CDR1 SGHTA and CDR2 FQGTGA. The CDR3 covers 15 residues. V shed 5 bases, J shed 5 bases, and the junction held 4 bases outside the gene matches. CDR3 DNA: TGTGCCAGCAGCCCCCTAGCGGGGGGGGACAATGAGCAGTTCTTC. It yields the protein CASSPLAGGDNEQFF.

The chain has TRBV19 and TRBJ1-2, with D possibly being TRBD1 (5 bases). Trimming shortened V by 4 bases and J by 3 bases, and 9 bases separated the two germline ends. Germline assignment: CDR1 LNHDA and CDR2 SQIVND (reference sequence). This CDR3 contains 13 residues. The CDR3 sequence: CASSTGPDYGYTF. CDR3 bases: TGTGCCAGTAGTACAGGGCCAGACTATGGCTACACCTTC. The full variable domain, with the rest looked up from reference TRBV19 and TRBJ1-2, is DGGITQSPKYLFRKEGQNVTLSCEQNLNHDAMYWYRQDPGQGLRLIYYSQIVNDFQKGDIAEGYSVSREKKESFPLTVTSAQKNPTAFYLCASSTGPDYGYTFGSGTRLTVV.

This clone showed up just once. The CDR3 DNA follows: TGCGCCAGCAGCGCAGGGCACTCTGGGGCCAACGTCCTGACTTTC. It yields the protein CASSAGHSGANVLTF. The V call is TRBV5-1, the J call TRBJ2-6, with D possibly TRBD1 on 5 matching bases. The V end was cut by 4 bases, the J end by 0 bases, with 8 bases between. Germline assignment: CDR1 SGHRS and CDR2 YFSETQ. This CDR3 has 15 residues.

The V call is TRBV12-3 or TRBV12-4, the J call TRBJ1-6, with D unclear. V lost 5 bases to trimming and J lost 7 bases, with 9 bases between them. The CDR3 is 13 amino acids. CDR3 amino acids: CASSPFVNSPLHF. CDR3 nucleotide sequence: TGTGCCAGCAGTCCCTTTGTAAATTCACCCCTCCACTTT.

Concerning this clone: This same CDR3 is encoded by further DNA sequences in the sample. The chain couples TRBV12-3 or TRBV12-4 to TRBJ1-1, with TRBD1 as a possible D gene (5 bases). Trimming pared 3 bases from V and 3 bases from J, leaving 8 bases between. This CDR3 has 13 residues. The CDR3 here is CASSLGGDTEAFF. CDR3 bases: TGTGCCAGCAGTTTGGGAGGGGACACTGAAGCTTTCTTT.

The gene calls are TRBV5-4 and TRBJ2-5; 7 bases are a match to TRBD1. Unmatched junction bases numbered 6, after V lost 5 bases and J lost 5 bases. Germline lookup yields CDR1 SGHNT and CDR2 YYREEE (reference sequence). The CDR3 consists of 13 residues. The CDR3 bases are TGTGCCAGCAGGGACGACAGGGACGAGACCCAGTACTTC. This gives the protein CASRDDRDETQYF.

The genes are TRBV11-1 and TRBJ2-5; TRBD2 matches at 8 bases. This CDR3 spans 16 amino acids. The V and J ends lost 2 bases and 0 bases, in that order; junction bases with no gene match: 5. Germline CDR1 is SGHAT and CDR2 is FQDESV (reference sequence). CDR3 sequence reads: CASSLTGGAHQETQYF. The CDR3, as DNA: TGTGCCAGCAGCTTAACCGGGGGGGCTCACCAAGAGACCCAGTACTTC.

The chain uses TRBV11-2 and TRBJ2-1, with 10 bases identical to TRBD2. With V trimmed by 2 bases and J by 8 bases, 15 bases remained unmatched. This CDR3 is 18 amino acids long. The germline gives CDR1 SGHAT, CDR2 FQNNGV. CDR3 loop: CASSLLRRASGRDYEQFF. The CDR3, as DNA: TGTGCCAGCAGCTTATTGAGGCGGGCTAGCGGGAGAGACTATGAGCAGTTCTTC.

The chain couples TRBV9 to TRBJ2-1, with 7 bases that match TRBD2. CDR1 and CDR2 from the germline V gene are SGDLS and YYNGEE. V lost 3 bases, J lost 6 bases, and 6 bases stayed unmatched. This CDR3 is built from 14 residues. CDR3 amino acids: CASSAERGLNEQFF. CDR3 nucleotide sequence: TGTGCCAGCAGCGCGGAGCGGGGCCTCAATGAGCAGTTCTTC.

Concerning this clone itself: The same CDR3 is also encoded by other DNA sequences in this sample. V usage is TRBV24-1 and J usage is TRBJ1-3; TRBD1 is a possible D gene (6 bases). Per the germline V gene, CDR1 is KGHDR and CDR2 is SFDVKD. The V gene lost 4 bases and the J gene lost 1 base, with 10 bases spanning the gap. CDR3 length: 15 residues. CDR3 loop: CATSDPGTSGNTIYF. As DNA, the CDR3 is TGTGCCACCAGTGACCCCGGGACATCTGGAAACACCATATATTTT.

In its sample, this clone was seen a few times. The V and J genes are TRBV5-6 and TRBJ2-7, with 7 bases lining up with TRBD1. With 0 bases clipped from V and 0 bases from J, the junction kept 6 bases outside the gene matches. CDR3 size: 16 residues. The V gene's germline CDR1 is SGHDT and CDR2 YYEEEE. The CDR3 loop reads CASSLDYGTDSYEQYF. CDR3 in DNA: TGTGCCAGCAGCTTGGACTACGGGACAGACTCCTACGAGCAGTACTTC.

This rearrangement joins TRBV6-1 to TRBJ2-1, with 9 bases that match TRBD2. Germline-derived CDR1 and CDR2 are MNHNS and SASEGT. The CDR3 has 15 amino acids. V trimming: 2 bases; J trimming: 4 bases; junction bases outside the gene matches: 3. CDR3 DNA: TGTGCCAGCAGTGAACTAGCGGGAAATTACAATGAGCAGTTCTTC. Amino acids: CASSELAGNYNEQFF.

This clone was seen more than once but under ten times. The chain employs TRBV30 and TRBJ1-6, with 8 nucleotides matching TRBD1. The CDR3 is made up of 15 amino acids. Germline V gene data show CDR1 as GTSNPN and CDR2 as SVGIG (reference sequence). V dropped 4 bases and J dropped 7; count of bases not matched to a gene: 9. For the CDR3, the DNA is TGTGCCTGGACCCCAGGGACAGGTCTCAATTCACCCCTCCACTTT. Translation gives CAWTPGTGLNSPLHF. Drawing the rest from reference TRBV30 and TRBJ1-6, the complete variable domain is SQTIHQWPATLVQPVGSPLSLECTVEGTSNPNLYWYRQAAGRGLQLLFYSVGIGQISSEVPQNLSASRPQDRQFILSSKKLLLSDSGFYLCAWTPGTGLNSPLHFGNGTRLTVT.